This T cell receptor beta chain was sequenced during a study of blood T cell repertoires in COVID-19 (dated by TCRdb to the early 2020s). As for the study more broadly: Samples covering the acute and convalescent phases of COVID-19 were provided by collaborators in the United States, Italy and Spain. The material from the prospective study consisted of cDNA or gDNA derived from T cells, B-cell-depleted T cells, or PBMCs. Deeply sampled blood TCRbeta repertoires from subjects exposed to, actively infected with, or recovered from COVID-19 were included in the dataset. The repertoires were released in a freely available public database intended as a resource for research on the immune response to SARS-CoV-2. The samples were drawn from two sources: the first 160 participants of the ongoing ImmuneRACE study, and fewer than 1,500 subjects contributed by 6 global collaborators. Nearly every sample came with metadata listing a de-identified subject ID, COVID-19 status, age in years and sex. Where HLA class I and class II types were available, the types were taken from metadata supplied by the sample provider, not from assay-based typing.

The immunoSEQ Assay, a bias-controlled multiplex PCR, was used to amplify TCRbeta CDR3 regions from genomic DNA. Regarding the original processing steps: Nucleated cell counts per sample were estimated from amplification of reference gene primers within the assay. To quantify the absolute abundance of each unique TCRbeta CDR3 rearrangement, sequence reads were collapsed and filtered. For each sample, productive Simpson clonality was calculated as the square root of Simpson's diversity index over productive rearrangements. The table was pulled from immuneACCESS by TCRdb, which kept in-frame rearrangements only. Such tables lose some clones; where checked, under half of the loss comes from unresolved V genes, and the rest has no known cause. Clone size and V and J calls were adopted from that table, with D and trimming inferred from the DNA. The sample table lists around 250,000 clones, approximately 86% of them with a count of one. The biggest ten clones account for 1.5% to 2% of the sample.

Another Seattle source contributed samples from volunteer blood donors who had recovered from COVID-19. Whole blood was collected in K2EDTA tubes by collaborating institutions according to the institutions' own protocols. For TCRbeta analysis, collaborator samples were shipped as frozen whole blood, as isolated PBMCs, or as DNA extracted from either sample type. The paper as a whole reports these results and caveats: The amount of clinical and demographic metadata varied by source and participant and was provided uncurated.

Turning to this clone: Its antigen is still unknown. It has no much larger one-base neighbor in the sample; base qualities were not kept.

The material sequenced was peripheral blood. This sequence originates from a woman aged 55-70 years who had recovered from COVID-19.

The CDR3 region reads CASNDRAPVYSNQPQHF. The DNA sequence is as follows: TGTGCCAGCAATGACAGGGCCCCCGTTTATAGCAATCAGCCCCAGCATTTT. The chain joins TRBV6-1 to TRBJ1-5, with 7 central nucleotides matching TRBD1. For CDR1 and CDR2, the germline V gene lists MNHNS and SASEGT. From V the trimming removes 7 bases and from J it removes 0 bases, while the gene matches leave 12 bases of the junction unaccounted for. Including cysteine and phenylalanine, the CDR3 has 17 amino acids. Only the CDR3 part of the read is kept: 51 bases, read in frame from the first base.